This is a list of T cell receptor beta chains from one sample in a study of cytomegalovirus exposure and HLA in healthy donors. Clones were read by immunoSEQ multiplex PCR, and TCRdb kept only the in-frame ones, dropping some. The sample holds around 96,000 clones; approximately 80% are singletons and the top ten take approximately 2%. Sequencing used PBMCs. The source is a man aged 18 to 30 in good health and CMV-seronegative. Each CDR3 is given with its conserved first and last residue. D genes are given only for firm matches.

V gene: TRBV19
D gene: -
J gene: TRBJ2-7
CDR3 protein: CASSIQGTYEQYF

V gene: TRBV10-1
D gene: -
J gene: TRBJ2-5
CDR3 protein: CASSVRPRETQYF

V gene: TRBV5-1
D gene: -
J gene: TRBJ1-3
CDR3 protein: CASSLMGSSGNTIYF

V gene: TRBV9
D gene: -
J gene: TRBJ1-4
CDR3 protein: CASSPSLGEDEKLFF

V gene: TRBV2
D gene: -
J gene: TRBJ2-7
CDR3 protein: CASRLLGYEQYF

V gene: TRBV7-9
D gene: TRBD1
J gene: TRBJ1-1
CDR3 protein: CASSETGFSEAFF

V gene: TRBV19
D gene: -
J gene: TRBJ1-1
CDR3 protein: CASSSGGRMNTEAFF

V gene: TRBV7-2
D gene: -
J gene: TRBJ2-7
CDR3 protein: CASSSPQGAEQYF

V gene: TRBV9
D gene: -
J gene: TRBJ2-3
CDR3 protein: CASSSEGVTDTQYF

V gene: TRBV6-4
D gene: -
J gene: TRBJ2-2
CDR3 protein: CATGKTIPNTKNTGELFF

V gene: TRBV15
D gene: TRBD2
J gene: TRBJ2-7
CDR3 protein: CATSSWGGSYEQYF

V gene: TRBV29-1
D gene: TRBD1
J gene: TRBJ1-2
CDR3 protein: CSVPTGPARGYTF

V gene: TRBV6-5
D gene: TRBD1
J gene: TRBJ1-6
CDR3 protein: CASRPPGQSLSPLHF

V gene: TRBV30
D gene: -
J gene: TRBJ1-2
CDR3 protein: CAWSVVTGPPFTF

V gene: TRBV9
D gene: -
J gene: TRBJ1-2
CDR3 protein: CASSVAGESHGYTF

V gene: TRBV5-1
D gene: -
J gene: TRBJ2-1
CDR3 protein: CASSLALYNEQFF

V gene: TRBV7-2
D gene: TRBD2
J gene: TRBJ2-7
CDR3 protein: CASSASRWRGVSYEQYF

V gene: TRBV5-1
D gene: -
J gene: TRBJ2-5
CDR3 protein: CASSLGGVEETQYF

V gene: TRBV18
D gene: -
J gene: TRBJ1-4
CDR3 protein: CASSPRTVNEKLFF

V gene: TRBV18
D gene: TRBD2
J gene: TRBJ2-2
CDR3 protein: CASSPGIGSGVLFF

V gene: TRBV6-5
D gene: TRBD2
J gene: TRBJ2-3
CDR3 protein: CASSYRTSGEDTQYF

V gene: TRBV27
D gene: -
J gene: TRBJ1-1
CDR3 protein: CASSLQGWHTEAFF

V gene: TRBV19
D gene: -
J gene: -
CDR3 protein: CASTGRDLISEQYF

V gene: TRBV7-6
D gene: TRBD2
J gene: TRBJ2-7
CDR3 protein: CASSLGAGGYEQYF

V gene: TRBV27
D gene: -
J gene: TRBJ1-1
CDR3 protein: CASVHSREKNTEAFF

V gene: TRBV2
D gene: -
J gene: TRBJ2-7
CDR3 protein: CASRATSGSLQGGYLHEQYF

V gene: TRBV5-5
D gene: TRBD1
J gene: TRBJ1-2
CDR3 protein: CASSPAGTEVVSYGYTF

V gene: TRBV5-1
D gene: -
J gene: TRBJ2-7
CDR3 protein: CASSLARSSEQYF

V gene: TRBV4-1
D gene: -
J gene: TRBJ2-1
CDR3 protein: CASSPFDGGEYNEQFF

V gene: TRBV9
D gene: -
J gene: TRBJ2-7
CDR3 protein: CASSVGSDSYEQYF

V gene: TRBV9
D gene: TRBD1
J gene: TRBJ2-7
CDR3 protein: CASSVGSASRDRLYEQYF

V gene: TRBV19
D gene: -
J gene: TRBJ1-2
CDR3 protein: CASREDSEGRDYGYTF

V gene: TRBV19
D gene: TRBD1
J gene: TRBJ1-5
CDR3 protein: CASTDRENQPQHF

V gene: TRBV21-1
D gene: -
J gene: TRBJ1-5
CDR3 protein: CASSLTGPLSNQPQHF

V gene: TRBV27
D gene: TRBD1
J gene: TRBJ1-4
CDR3 protein: CASSWSPGQNEKLFF

V gene: TRBV7-9
D gene: TRBD2
J gene: TRBJ2-1
CDR3 protein: CASSLIRGGAGEQFF

V gene: TRBV6-1
D gene: -
J gene: TRBJ1-2
CDR3 protein: CASSLTSYGYTF

V gene: TRBV15
D gene: -
J gene: TRBJ2-2
CDR3 protein: CATSRPEDSTGELFF

V gene: TRBV9
D gene: -
J gene: TRBJ2-7
CDR3 protein: CASSSGLLSSYEQYF

V gene: TRBV6-1
D gene: -
J gene: TRBJ1-1
CDR3 protein: CASSEISGHITEAFF

V gene: TRBV25-1
D gene: -
J gene: TRBJ2-5
CDR3 protein: CASSNSRGAETQYF

V gene: TRBV7-9
D gene: -
J gene: TRBJ2-7
CDR3 protein: CSSSLTGIYEQYF

V gene: TRBV2
D gene: TRBD1
J gene: TRBJ1-6
CDR3 protein: CASSRTGDRSVHNSPLHF

V gene: TRBV5-1
D gene: TRBD1
J gene: TRBJ1-4
CDR3 protein: CASSLMGQANEKLFF

V gene: TRBV6-1
D gene: TRBD1
J gene: TRBJ2-7
CDR3 protein: CASIRDRGAYEQYF

V gene: TRBV19
D gene: -
J gene: TRBJ1-2
CDR3 protein: CASSPGLRTNPNYGYTF

V gene: TRBV29-1
D gene: TRBD1
J gene: TRBJ2-5
CDR3 protein: CSVDGDREETQYF

V gene: TRBV6-6
D gene: -
J gene: TRBJ2-2
CDR3 protein: CASSSTTSPGELFF

V gene: TRBV19
D gene: -
J gene: TRBJ2-7
CDR3 protein: CASSITGLTGSLSYEQYF

V gene: TRBV14
D gene: -
J gene: TRBJ1-2
CDR3 protein: CASSQVINHPGYYGYTF

V gene: TRBV19
D gene: TRBD1
J gene: TRBJ1-6
CDR3 protein: CASMDRGNSPLHF

V gene: TRBV11-2
D gene: -
J gene: TRBJ2-1
CDR3 protein: CASSLGGGRTYNEQFF

V gene: TRBV29-1
D gene: TRBD2
J gene: TRBJ2-7
CDR3 protein: CSVASSSGGVYEQYF

V gene: TRBV5-1
D gene: -
J gene: TRBJ1-4
CDR3 protein: CASSGRDISTNEKLFF

V gene: TRBV5-1
D gene: TRBD1
J gene: TRBJ1-6
CDR3 protein: CASSRPGTGNSPLHF

V gene: TRBV5-5
D gene: TRBD2
J gene: TRBJ2-3
CDR3 protein: CASSQRGWADTQYF

V gene: TRBV9
D gene: TRBD1
J gene: TRBJ1-2
CDR3 protein: CASSRLSGQGERGYTF

V gene: TRBV6-5
D gene: TRBD1
J gene: TRBJ1-1
CDR3 protein: CASSRTGPQNTEAFF